This is a list of T cell receptor beta chains from one sample in a study of shared clonotypes between healthy human individuals. The method was immunoSEQ multiplex PCR; TCRdb's version includes in-frame clones alone and lacks a portion of them. The sample lists around 1.5 million clones, about 98% seen once, with about 0.4% in the top ten. The sequenced material came from naive CD4+ T cells sorted from blood. The receptors here all came from a man aged 25-45 years in good health. Both conserved end residues are part of each CDR3. The D gene is left open where the match is weak. Clone size appears in some rows only: once, few, many, or a class for an expanded clone.

J gene: TRBJ1-5; V gene: TRBV11-2; clone size: .; D gene: .; CDR3 protein: CASSADRNQPQHF
J gene: TRBJ1-2; V gene: TRBV5-1; clone size: .; D gene: .; CDR3 protein: CASSFNTAGDAYTF
J gene: TRBJ1-2; V gene: TRBV30; clone size: .; D gene: .; CDR3 protein: CAWSTLRDYGYTF
J gene: TRBJ1-5; V gene: TRBV2; clone size: once; D gene: TRBD1; CDR3 protein: CASNLQGASNQPQHF
J gene: TRBJ2-3; V gene: TRBV15; clone size: once; D gene: TRBD2; CDR3 protein: CATSRGIGRVPDTQYF
J gene: TRBJ2-7; V gene: TRBV7-2; clone size: .; D gene: .; CDR3 protein: CASSLVGGLGHREQYF
J gene: TRBJ2-3; V gene: TRBV5-1; clone size: .; D gene: TRBD2; CDR3 protein: CASSRGLAGTDTQYF
J gene: TRBJ2-5; V gene: TRBV5-1; clone size: .; D gene: TRBD1; CDR3 protein: CASSGTGGKETQYF
J gene: TRBJ2-1; V gene: TRBV5-1; clone size: .; D gene: .; CDR3 protein: CASSLELGGPVGDEQFF
J gene: TRBJ2-1; V gene: TRBV11-3; clone size: .; D gene: TRBD2; CDR3 protein: CASSQGLAGAGEQFF
J gene: TRBJ1-2; V gene: TRBV27; clone size: .; D gene: .; CDR3 protein: CASSSRDASYGYTF
J gene: TRBJ2-3; V gene: TRBV7-9; clone size: .; D gene: .; CDR3 protein: CASSLAHPAERTDTQYF
J gene: TRBJ1-5; V gene: TRBV27; clone size: .; D gene: .; CDR3 protein: CASSPRQPQHF
J gene: TRBJ2-7; V gene: TRBV11-2; clone size: once; D gene: .; CDR3 protein: CASTPDWLSSSYEQYF
J gene: TRBJ2-2; V gene: TRBV18; clone size: once; D gene: .; CDR3 protein: CASSPRVVAATGELFF
J gene: TRBJ2-3; V gene: TRBV10-2; clone size: .; D gene: .; CDR3 protein: CASRATDTQYF
J gene: TRBJ1-1; V gene: TRBV2; clone size: .; D gene: .; CDR3 protein: CASRSESGTEAFF
J gene: TRBJ1-1; V gene: TRBV14; clone size: .; D gene: .; CDR3 protein: CASSQELMNTEAFF
J gene: TRBJ2-3; V gene: TRBV9; clone size: .; D gene: .; CDR3 protein: CASSGPGSPDTQYF
J gene: TRBJ2-7; V gene: TRBV27; clone size: .; D gene: .; CDR3 protein: CASSFGRGHAFSYEQYF
J gene: TRBJ2-1; V gene: TRBV5-1; clone size: .; D gene: TRBD2; CDR3 protein: CASSLVAGGLSANEQFF
J gene: TRBJ2-7; V gene: TRBV6-1; clone size: .; D gene: .; CDR3 protein: CASSEALGGNEQYF
J gene: TRBJ2-1; V gene: TRBV27; clone size: .; D gene: .; CDR3 protein: CASRRGLSNNEQFF
J gene: TRBJ2-1; V gene: TRBV6-5; clone size: .; D gene: .; CDR3 protein: CASSPRTGHEQFF
J gene: TRBJ2-5; V gene: TRBV20-1; clone size: once; D gene: .; CDR3 protein: CSAARETQYF
J gene: TRBJ1-3; V gene: TRBV5-1; clone size: .; D gene: TRBD1; CDR3 protein: CASSWAGTGENTIYF
J gene: TRBJ1-2; V gene: TRBV6-5; clone size: .; D gene: .; CDR3 protein: CASTGTDPFYGYTF
J gene: TRBJ1-5; V gene: TRBV5-8; clone size: .; D gene: .; CDR3 protein: CASSPRVGNQPQHF
J gene: TRBJ2-7; V gene: TRBV25-1; clone size: .; D gene: TRBD2; CDR3 protein: CASREGLAGAYEQYF
J gene: TRBJ1-3; V gene: TRBV7-2; clone size: .; D gene: .; CDR3 protein: CASSLRPINSGNTIYF
J gene: TRBJ1-5; V gene: TRBV15; clone size: .; D gene: .; CDR3 protein: CATSTGTLGVEQPQHF
J gene: TRBJ2-7; V gene: TRBV27; clone size: once; D gene: TRBD1; CDR3 protein: CASTQGAGNYEQYF
J gene: TRBJ1-1; V gene: TRBV27; clone size: .; D gene: .; CDR3 protein: CASSLFSDRFVRTEAFF
J gene: TRBJ2-1; V gene: TRBV14; clone size: .; D gene: .; CDR3 protein: CASSQGSGIKFF
J gene: TRBJ2-4; V gene: TRBV28; clone size: .; D gene: TRBD1; CDR3 protein: CASTGTGAKNIQYF
J gene: TRBJ2-7; V gene: TRBV5-1; clone size: once; D gene: TRBD2; CDR3 protein: CASSRLGGTSGSYEQYF
J gene: TRBJ2-1; V gene: TRBV5-1; clone size: .; D gene: TRBD2; CDR3 protein: CASSLPSGNRYNEQFF
J gene: TRBJ1-2; V gene: TRBV27; clone size: .; D gene: TRBD1; CDR3 protein: CASSPQGQGIYGTHTNYGYTF